Following are 5 T cell receptor beta chains from one sample sequenced in a study of blood T cell repertoires in COVID-19 (TCRdb year 2020). The library was produced with the immunoSEQ multiplex PCR assay. Sourced from immuneACCESS, this table was stored by TCRdb with only in-frame sequences that have V and J called. A share of the clones is absent; for the studies checked, an unresolved V gene accounts for under half, and the remainder has no known explanation. This sample gives some 150,000 clones in total; roughly 87% of them show up just once. Over 0.85% of the sample rests with the top ten. The source material was peripheral blood. The receptors were sampled from a woman between 45 and 65 years old with acute or convalescent COVID-19.

This sequence joins TRBV3-1 (or the pseudogene TRBV3-2) and TRBJ1-6; D perhaps matches TRBD1 (5 bases). The V end lost 1 base, the J end lost 2 bases, and 15 bases lay between the germline ends. CDR3 length: 18 amino acids. From germline, CDR1 is LGHDT and CDR2 YNNKEL (reference sequence). DNA for the CDR3: TGTGCCAGCAGCCAAGGCCGGAGGGGCACTACCTATAATTCACCCCTCCACTTT. Its protein is CASSQGRRGTTYNSPLHF.

J is TRBJ2-3 and V is TRBV28; 7 nucleotides agree with TRBD1. The CDR3 length is 14 residues. V trimming: 7 bases; J trimming: 4 bases; junction bases outside the gene matches: 8. The V gene's germline CDR1 is MDHEN and CDR2 SYDVKM. The CDR3 DNA is TGTGCCAGCACTTACTCAGGGGGTGCAGATACGCAGTATTTT. Encoded protein: CASTYSGGADTQYF.

The chain has TRBV5-1 and TRBJ2-3; D may be TRBD2 (7 bases). The CDR3 is 15 amino acids. V was clipped by 1 base and J by 1 base, with 10 bases between them. Germline CDR1 SGHRS, CDR2 YFSETQ. The CDR3 region is CASSLRGGGTDTQYF. The CDR3 bases are TGCGCCAGCAGCTTGAGGGGGGGCGGCACAGATACGCAGTATTTT.

The V call is TRBV30, the J call TRBJ2-1; 13 nucleotides align to TRBD2. Trimming removed 3 bases from V and 8 bases from J; junction bases left unmatched: 7. Per germline, CDR1 GTSNPN and CDR2 SVGIG (reference sequence). The CDR3 covers 15 residues. The DNA for the CDR3 is TGTGCCTGGAGGCCGACTAGCGGGAGGAGGGATGAGCAGTTCTTC. The encoded protein is CAWRPTSGRRDEQFF.

The CDR3 loop is CASSTNRDTGELFF. The DNA of the CDR3 is TGTGCCAGCAGCACCAACAGGGACACCGGGGAGCTGTTTTTT. The chain carries TRBV7-7 and TRBJ2-2, with a weak D call TRBD1 (6 bases). Trimming took 5 bases from V and 3 from J, leaving 10 bases between them. Germline V CDR1 and CDR2: SSHAT, FNYEAQ (reference sequence). The CDR3 loop spans 14 amino acids.